This T cell receptor beta chain was observed in a study of blood T cells in healthy people across ages. Study findings and constraints: Naive T cell percentage strongly correlated with TCR beta diversity. Roughly linear declines in TCR beta diversity per million T cells occurred with age.

For the second PCR, which ran for about 7 to 11 cycles, a sample-barcoded 5' primer and a J-beta primer mix were used. TCRdb reprocessed the 5' RACE reads via MiXCR and lists one record per CDR3 protein. The repertoire has hundreds of thousands of distinct CDR3 sequences, under 80% of them found once; the top ten carry 28%. This clonotype has more than one count but fewer than ten. Its target is not known. Donors were healthy Caucasian individuals from Russia aged about 6 to 90. Isolating PBMCs gave at least 6.5 million of these cells per sample. The CDR3 has 19 amino acids. Germline loops: CDR1 LGHNA, CDR2 YSLEER. The V and J ends lost 0 bases and 7 bases, in that order; junction bases with no gene match: 15.

The source is a man younger than 45 in good health. J is TRBJ1-4 and V is TRBV4-3; 9 nucleotides match TRBD1. The sample taken for sequencing was blood. CDR3 sequence reads: CASSQDRPGTGRKREKLFF. The CDR3 DNA reads TGCGCCAGCAGCCAAGATCGTCCCGGGACAGGGCGGAAGCGTGAAAAACTGTTTTTT.